The rows below give T cell receptor beta chains drawn from one sample of a study of T cell repertoires in cytomegalovirus infection. Antigen specificity for these receptors is unknown. Each CDR3 protein gets one entry after TCRdb re-called the reads with MiXCR. The table includes about 310,000 distinct CDR3 sequences, around a quarter detected once. The material was cultured PBMCs, obtained from culture after CMV antigen stimulation. All receptors come from a human donor in good health (CMV status not recorded). Some clones in this sample may be carry-over from other donors' samples. Both conserved end residues are part of each CDR3. A D gene is named only where the DNA matches it firmly. Not all rows give a size; the values are once, few, many and, for expanded clones, a class.

NA	TRBJ2-5	TRBD2	TRBV7-7	CASSLEIAGAQETQYF	TGTGCTAGCAGCTTAGAGATAGCGGGAGCGCAAGAGACCCAGTACTTC
NA	TRBJ1-5	NA	TRBV20-1	CSAGPANQPQHF	TGCAGTGCAGGACCGGCCAATCAGCCCCAGCATTTT
few	TRBJ1-1	NA	TRBV7-2	CASSLDQVPGSEAFF	TGTGCCAGCAGCTTAGACCAAGTCCCAGGGTCGGAAGCTTTCTTT
NA	TRBJ2-7	TRBD2	TRBV20-1	CSAREGLDPYEQYF	TGCAGTGCTAGAGAGGGACTAGATCCCTACGAGCAGTACTTC
many	TRBJ2-1	TRBD2	TRBV7-3	CASSSSGTLGNEQFF	TGTGCCAGCAGCTCTAGCGGGACTTTAGGCAATGAGCAGTTCTTC
NA	TRBJ2-7	NA	TRBV28	CASTRPGTSTYEQYF	TGTGCCAGCACCCGCCCCGGGACTTCAACCTACGAGCAGTACTTC
few	TRBJ2-2	TRBD1	TRBV11-2	CASSLVRTGNTGELFF	TGTGCCAGCAGCTTAGTGAGGACAGGGAACACCGGGGAGCTGTTTTTT
NA	TRBJ2-1	TRBD2	TRBV6-1	CASSEASGTRGGNEQFF	TGTGCCAGCAGTGAAGCGTCCGGGACTCGGGGGGGCAATGAGCAGTTCTTC
NA	TRBJ1-2	NA	TRBV6-5	CASSYSGQAYGYTF	TGTGCCAGCAGTTACTCCGGACAAGCCTATGGCTACACCTTC
NA	TRBJ2-6	TRBD1	TRBV7-3	CASSATGAGANVLTF	TGTGCCAGCAGCGCTACAGGGGCTGGGGCCAACGTCCTGACTTTC
few	TRBJ2-5	NA	TRBV20-1	CSARVGGSARETQYF	TGCAGTGCTAGAGTGGGCGGCAGTGCTCGAGAGACCCAGTACTTC
many	TRBJ2-3	TRBD2	TRBV7-2	CASSLISGGPDTQYF	TGTGCCAGCAGCTTAATTTCGGGAGGCCCAGATACGCAGTATTTT
NA	TRBJ2-1	NA	TRBV19	CASKGSSEQFF	TGTGCCAGTAAGGGCAGCTCTGAGCAGTTCTTC
once	TRBJ1-5	NA	TRBV2	CASSEATLGYNQPQHF	TGTGCCAGCAGTGAGGCGACATTGGGTTATAATCAGCCCCAGCATTTT
NA	TRBJ2-5	NA	TRBV20-1	CSASVLWGTQYF	TGCAGTGCTAGCGTACTTTGGGGGACCCAGTACTTC
few	TRBJ2-5	TRBD2	TRBV29-1	CSVALAAETQYF	TGCAGCGTTGCTCTAGCGGCCGAGACCCAGTACTTC
many	TRBJ1-1	NA	TRBV25-1	CASSGGAAGETEAFF	TGTGCCAGCAGCGGGGGCGCAGCAGGAGAGACTGAAGCTTTCTTT
few	TRBJ2-7	TRBD1	TRBV20-1	CSAAGTGRVYEQYF	TGCAGTGCAGCCGGGACAGGAAGGGTCTACGAGCAGTACTTC
NA	TRBJ1-3	TRBD1	TRBV19	CASTTDGDSGNTIYF	TGTGCCAGTACCACGGACGGGGACAGCGGAAACACCATATATTTT
NA	TRBJ2-1	NA	TRBV5-3	CASSFRLYNEQFF	TGTGCCAGCAGCTTTAGGCTGTACAATGAGCAGTTCTTC
NA	TRBJ2-3	NA	TRBV25-1	CASTSTGTDINTQYF	TGTGCCAGCACCAGCACCGGGACTGACATAAATACGCAGTATTTT
few	TRBJ2-2	TRBD2	TRBV9	CASSVASGRDTGELFF	TGTGCCAGCAGCGTAGCTAGCGGGAGGGACACCGGGGAGCTGTTTTTT
many	TRBJ2-1	NA	TRBV7-2	CASSLVGSVGGDEQFF	TGTGCCAGCAGCTTAGTAGGTTCCGTGGGCGGAGATGAGCAGTTCTTC
few	TRBJ2-1	TRBD2	TRBV20-1	CNTIGLAGDPYNEQFF	TGCAATACAATCGGACTAGCGGGAGACCCCTACAATGAGCAGTTCTTC
few	TRBJ1-4	TRBD1	TRBV7-9	CASSSRTGGTTNEKLFF	TGTGCCAGCAGCTCTAGGACAGGGGGAACAACTAATGAAAAACTGTTTTTT
NA	TRBJ1-3	NA	TRBV4-1	CASSQARGRNTIYF	TGCGCCAGCAGCCAAGCCCGGGGGCGAAACACCATATATTTT
many	TRBJ1-5	NA	TRBV7-2	CASSKSRAGPQHF	TGTGCCAGCAGCAAAAGTCGAGCGGGGCCCCAGCATTTT
NA	TRBJ1-1	NA	TRBV12-3/TRBV12-4	CASSPLGEAFF	TGTGCCAGCAGTCCTTTGGGTGAAGCTTTCTTT
many	TRBJ2-7	NA	TRBV7-2	CASSQAAYEQYF	TGTGCCAGCAGCCAAGCGGCATACGAGCAGTACTTC
NA	TRBJ2-1	TRBD2	TRBV5-4	CASSLHSGGPLTEQFF	TGTGCCAGCAGCTTGCATTCGGGAGGGCCTCTGACTGAGCAGTTCTTC
many	TRBJ2-2	NA	TRBV12-3/TRBV12-4	CASTLRAVNTGELFF	TGTGCCAGCACCCTTCGGGCAGTTAACACCGGGGAGCTGTTTTTT
NA	TRBJ2-7	NA	TRBV6-2/TRBV6-3	CASSYSESYEQYF	TGTGCCAGCAGTTATTCGGAATCCTACGAGCAGTACTTC
many	TRBJ1-2	NA	TRBV11-3	CASSLYRNHHGYTF	TGTGCCAGCAGCTTGTACAGGAACCACCATGGCTACACCTTC
NA	TRBJ2-5	TRBD2	TRBV5-1	CASSWESSGSGETQYF	TGCGCCAGCAGCTGGGAGTCAAGCGGGAGCGGAGAGACCCAGTACTTC
NA	TRBJ1-6	NA	TRBV6-1	CASTWGDYNSPLHF	TGTGCCAGCACCTGGGGGGACTATAATTCACCCCTCCACTTT
few	TRBJ2-5	NA	TRBV7-6	CASSPNLGLVQETQYF	TGTGCCAGCAGTCCGAACTTGGGACTGGTACAAGAGACCCAGTACTTC
NA	TRBJ1-3	NA	TRBV10-3	CAISESSPDTGNTIYF	TGTGCCATCAGTGAGTCCAGTCCTGATACTGGAAACACCATATATTTT
NA	TRBJ1-3	NA	TRBV28	CASSLTAGRFSGNTIYF	TGTGCCAGCAGTTTAACGGCAGGACGATTTTCTGGAAACACCATATATTTT
many	TRBJ2-6	TRBD1	TRBV28	CASRPYGQVSGANVLTF	TGTGCCAGCAGACCCTACGGACAGGTCTCTGGGGCCAACGTCCTGACTTTC
many	TRBJ2-1	TRBD1	TRBV11-2	CASSSARRDRGNEQFF	TGTGCCAGCAGCTCGGCTAGGCGGGACAGGGGCAATGAGCAGTTCTTC
once	TRBJ2-3	TRBD1	TRBV11-2	CASSFRKQGDNTQYF	TGTGCCAGCAGCTTCAGGAAACAGGGGGATAATACGCAGTATTTT
many	TRBJ1-5	TRBD1	TRBV27	CASRQGTNQPQHF	TGTGCCAGCAGACAGGGGACGAATCAGCCCCAGCATTTT
NA	TRBJ2-2	NA	TRBV11-3	CASSRPRGREDTGELFF	TGTGCCAGCAGCCGCCCCAGAGGCAGGGAGGACACCGGGGAGCTGTTTTTT